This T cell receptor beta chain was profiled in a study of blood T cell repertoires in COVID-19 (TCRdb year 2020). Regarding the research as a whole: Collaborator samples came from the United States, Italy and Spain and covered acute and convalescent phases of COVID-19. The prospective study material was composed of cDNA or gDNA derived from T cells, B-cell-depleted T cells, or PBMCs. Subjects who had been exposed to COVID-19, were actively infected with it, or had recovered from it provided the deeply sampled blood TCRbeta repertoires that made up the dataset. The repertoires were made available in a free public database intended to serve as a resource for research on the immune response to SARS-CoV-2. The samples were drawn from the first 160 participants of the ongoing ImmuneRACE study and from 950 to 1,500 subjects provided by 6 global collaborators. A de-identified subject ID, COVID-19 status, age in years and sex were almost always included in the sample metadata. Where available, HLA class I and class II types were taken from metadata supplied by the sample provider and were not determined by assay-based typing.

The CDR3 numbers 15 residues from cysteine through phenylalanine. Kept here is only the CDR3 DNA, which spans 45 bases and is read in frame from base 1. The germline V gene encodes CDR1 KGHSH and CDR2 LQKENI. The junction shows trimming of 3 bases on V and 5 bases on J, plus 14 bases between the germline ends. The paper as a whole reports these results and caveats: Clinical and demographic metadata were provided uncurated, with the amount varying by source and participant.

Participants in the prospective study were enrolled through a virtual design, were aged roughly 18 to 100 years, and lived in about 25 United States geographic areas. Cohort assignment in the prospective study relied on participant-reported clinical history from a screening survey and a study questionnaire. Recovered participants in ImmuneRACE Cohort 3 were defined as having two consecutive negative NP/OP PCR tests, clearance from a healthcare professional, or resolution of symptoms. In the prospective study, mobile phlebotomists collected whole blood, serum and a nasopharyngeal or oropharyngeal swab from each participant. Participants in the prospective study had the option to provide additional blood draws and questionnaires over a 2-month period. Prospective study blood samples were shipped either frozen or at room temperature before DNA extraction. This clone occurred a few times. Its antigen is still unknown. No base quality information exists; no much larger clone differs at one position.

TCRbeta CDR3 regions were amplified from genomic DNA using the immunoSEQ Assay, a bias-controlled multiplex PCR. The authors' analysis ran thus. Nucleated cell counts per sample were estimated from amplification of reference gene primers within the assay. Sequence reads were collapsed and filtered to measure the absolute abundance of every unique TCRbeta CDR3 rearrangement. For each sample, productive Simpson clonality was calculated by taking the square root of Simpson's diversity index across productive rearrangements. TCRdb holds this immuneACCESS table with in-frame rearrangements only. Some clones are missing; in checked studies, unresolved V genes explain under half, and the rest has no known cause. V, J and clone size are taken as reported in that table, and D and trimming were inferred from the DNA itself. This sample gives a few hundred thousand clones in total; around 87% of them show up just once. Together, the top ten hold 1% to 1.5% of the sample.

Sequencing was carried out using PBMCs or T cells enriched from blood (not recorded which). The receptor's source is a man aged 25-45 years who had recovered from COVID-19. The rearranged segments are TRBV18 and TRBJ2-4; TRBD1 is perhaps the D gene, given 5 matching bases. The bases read TGTGCCAGCTCACCTAAGAGGACAACCCAAAACATTCAGTACTTC. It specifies CASSPKRTTQNIQYF.